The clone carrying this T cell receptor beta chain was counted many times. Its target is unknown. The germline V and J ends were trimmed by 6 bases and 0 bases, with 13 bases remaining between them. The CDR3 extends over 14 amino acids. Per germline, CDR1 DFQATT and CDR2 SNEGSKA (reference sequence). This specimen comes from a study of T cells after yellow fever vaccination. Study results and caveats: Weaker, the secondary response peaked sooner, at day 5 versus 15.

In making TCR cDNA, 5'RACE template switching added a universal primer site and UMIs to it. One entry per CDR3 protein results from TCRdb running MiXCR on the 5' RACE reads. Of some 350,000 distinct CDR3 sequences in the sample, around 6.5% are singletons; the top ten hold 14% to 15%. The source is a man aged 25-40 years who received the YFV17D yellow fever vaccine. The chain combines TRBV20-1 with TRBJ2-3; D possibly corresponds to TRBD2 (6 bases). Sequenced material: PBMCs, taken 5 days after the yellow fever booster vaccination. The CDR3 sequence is CSADRGDSTDTQYF. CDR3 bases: TGCAGTGCGGACCGCGGGGACAGCACAGATACGCAGTATTTT.